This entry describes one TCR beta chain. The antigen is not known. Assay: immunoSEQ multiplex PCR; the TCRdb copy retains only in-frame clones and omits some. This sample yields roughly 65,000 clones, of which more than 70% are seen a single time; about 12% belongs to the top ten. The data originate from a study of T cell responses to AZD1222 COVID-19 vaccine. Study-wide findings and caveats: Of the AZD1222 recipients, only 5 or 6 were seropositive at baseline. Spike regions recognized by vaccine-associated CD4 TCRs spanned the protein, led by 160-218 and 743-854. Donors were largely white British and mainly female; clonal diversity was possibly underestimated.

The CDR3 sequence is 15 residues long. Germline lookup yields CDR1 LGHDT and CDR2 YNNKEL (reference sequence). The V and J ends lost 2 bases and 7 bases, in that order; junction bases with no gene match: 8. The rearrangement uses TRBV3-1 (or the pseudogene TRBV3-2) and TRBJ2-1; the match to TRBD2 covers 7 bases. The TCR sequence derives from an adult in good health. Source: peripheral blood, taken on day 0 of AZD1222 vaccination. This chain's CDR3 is CASSQSPSGLNEQFF. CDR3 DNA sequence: TGTGCCAGCAGCCAATCTCCTAGCGGACTAAATGAGCAGTTCTTC.